This T cell receptor (beta chain) was captured in a study of response to subunit inactivated influenza vaccine. General observations from the study: Authors suggested that a seasonal influenza vaccination recruits few new T cells each time.

This clonotype was seen at least ten times. Its antigen is unknown. TCRdb re-derived calls from the RT-PCR reads in MiXCR, one entry per CDR3 protein. The sample consists of 500,000 to 750,000 distinct CDR3 sequences, 11% to 15% of them appearing once. The CDR3 consists of 16 residues. CDR1 and CDR2 (germline): DFQATT, SNEGSKA (reference sequence). With V trimmed by 1 base and J by 6 bases, 9 bases remained unmatched. The receptor was isolated from a man aged 45-65 years who received an inactivated influenza vaccine. This sequence joins TRBV20-1 and TRBJ2-1; 10 bases fit TRBD2. The sample in question was PBMCs from blood, obtained less than 13 days after vaccination. The CDR3 nucleotides read TGCAGTGCTAGAGTTCCCCTAGCGGGAGTAGGCAATGAGCAGTTCTTC. Its translation is CSARVPLAGVGNEQFF.